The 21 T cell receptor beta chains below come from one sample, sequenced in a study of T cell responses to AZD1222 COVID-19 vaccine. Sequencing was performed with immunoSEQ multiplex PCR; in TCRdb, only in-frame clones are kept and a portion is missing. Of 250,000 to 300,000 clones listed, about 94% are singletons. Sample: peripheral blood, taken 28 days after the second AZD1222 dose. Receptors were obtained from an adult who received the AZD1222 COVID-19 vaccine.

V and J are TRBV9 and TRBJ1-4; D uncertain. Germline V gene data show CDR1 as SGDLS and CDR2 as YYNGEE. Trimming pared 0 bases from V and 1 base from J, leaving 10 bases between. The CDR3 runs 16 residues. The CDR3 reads CASSVAVGETNEKLFF. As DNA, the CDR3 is TGTGCCAGCAGCGTAGCAGTAGGTGAAACTAATGAAAAACTGTTTTTT.

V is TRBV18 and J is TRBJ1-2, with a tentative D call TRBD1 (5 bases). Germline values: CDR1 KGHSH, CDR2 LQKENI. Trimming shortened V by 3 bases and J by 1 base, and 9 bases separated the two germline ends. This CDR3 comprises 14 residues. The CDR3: CASSPQGDNYGYTF. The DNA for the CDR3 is TGTGCCAGCTCACCTCAGGGAGATAACTATGGCTACACCTTC.

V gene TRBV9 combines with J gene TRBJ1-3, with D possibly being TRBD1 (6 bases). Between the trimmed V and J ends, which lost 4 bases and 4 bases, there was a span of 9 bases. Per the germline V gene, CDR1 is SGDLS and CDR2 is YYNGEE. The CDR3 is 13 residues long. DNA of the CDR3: TGTGCCAGCAGCTCGAGGGGGGGAAACACCATATATTTT. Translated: CASSSRGGNTIYF.

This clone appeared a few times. CDR3 region: CASSLSAQASTAFF. In nucleotides, the CDR3 is TGTGCCAGCAGTTTATCAGCACAAGCAAGTACGGCTTTCTTT. V gene TRBV28 combines with J gene TRBJ1-1; D gene ambiguous. Germline CDR1 is MDHEN and CDR2 is SYDVKM. V lost 1 base to trimming and J lost 11 bases, with 17 bases between them. The CDR3 runs to 14 residues.

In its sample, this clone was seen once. This chain's CDR3 is CASSLAEASRAYGYTF. CDR3 DNA sequence: TGTGCCAGCAGCTTAGCGGAGGCATCGCGGGCCTATGGCTACACCTTC. The chain combines TRBV7-9 with TRBJ1-2, with D unclear. Trimming shortened V by 0 bases and J by 4 bases, and 15 bases separated the two germline ends. The germline V gene has CDR1 SEHNR and CDR2 FQNEAQ (reference sequence). This CDR3 region has 16 residues.

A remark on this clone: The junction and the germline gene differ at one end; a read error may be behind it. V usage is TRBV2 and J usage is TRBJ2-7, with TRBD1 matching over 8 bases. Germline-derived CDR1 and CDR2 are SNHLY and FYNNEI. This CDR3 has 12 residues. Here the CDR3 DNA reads TGTGCCAGCAGTGAAGCAAGTGGACAGGGACTCTTC. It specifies CASSEASGQGLF. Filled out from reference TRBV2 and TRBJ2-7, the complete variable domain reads EPEVTQTPSHQVTQMGQEVILRCVPISNHLYFYWYRQILGQKVEFLVSFYNNEISEKSEIFDDQFSVERPDGSNFTLKIRSTKLEDSAMYFCASSEASGQGLFGPGTRLTVT.

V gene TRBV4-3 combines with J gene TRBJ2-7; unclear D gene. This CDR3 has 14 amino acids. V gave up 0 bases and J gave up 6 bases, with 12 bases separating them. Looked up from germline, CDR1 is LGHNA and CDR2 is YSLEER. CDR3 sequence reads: CASSQDWSSGEQYF. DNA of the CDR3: TGCGCCAGCAGCCAAGATTGGTCCTCAGGCGAGCAGTACTTC.

The CDR3 coding sequence is TGTGCCAGCAGCCGGGACCAGAACACTGAAGCTTTCTTT. Protein product: CASSRDQNTEAFF. The chain recombines TRBV14 with TRBJ1-1; maybe TRBD1 (5 bases). Trimming removed 4 bases at V and 1 base at J, with 7 bases between. This CDR3 has 13 residues. Germline V CDR1 and CDR2: SGHDN, FVKESK.

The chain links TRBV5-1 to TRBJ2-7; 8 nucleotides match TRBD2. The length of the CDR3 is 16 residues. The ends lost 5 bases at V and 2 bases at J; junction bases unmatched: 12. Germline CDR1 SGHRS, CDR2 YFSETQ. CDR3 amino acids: CASRPGGSGATYEQYF. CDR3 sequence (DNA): TGCGCCAGCAGACCCGGGGGTAGCGGGGCAACCTACGAGCAGTACTTC. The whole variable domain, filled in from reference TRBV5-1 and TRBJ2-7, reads KAGVTQTPRYLIKTRGQQVTLSCSPISGHRSVSWYQQTPGQGLQFLFEYFSETQRNKGNFPGRFSGRQFSNSRSEMNVSTLELGDSALYLCASRPGGSGATYEQYFGPGTRLTVT.

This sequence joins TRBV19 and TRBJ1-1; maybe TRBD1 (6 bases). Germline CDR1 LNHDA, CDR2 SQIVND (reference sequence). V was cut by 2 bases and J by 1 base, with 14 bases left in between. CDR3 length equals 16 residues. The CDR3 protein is CASSIRRGSGNTEAFF. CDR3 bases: TGTGCCAGTAGTATAAGGAGGGGGAGTGGGAACACTGAAGCTTTCTTT.

The CDR3 coding sequence is TGTGCCAGCAGTACTCTAGCGGGGGGCGGCACAGATACGCAGTATTTT. Amino acids: CASSTLAGGGTDTQYF. The chain employs TRBV9 and TRBJ2-3; 11 bases align to TRBD2. The germline V gene encodes CDR1 SGDLS and CDR2 YYNGEE. The CDR3 is 16 amino acids. The junction had 6 bases not matched to a gene; V was cut back by 5 bases and J by 1 base. Full variable domain (remainder filled in from reference TRBV9 and TRBJ2-3): DSGVTQTPKHLITATGQRVTLRCSPRSGDLSVYWYQQSLDQGLQFLIQYYNGEERAKGNILERFSAQQFPDLHSELNLSSLELGDSALYFCASSTLAGGGTDTQYFGPGTRLTVL.

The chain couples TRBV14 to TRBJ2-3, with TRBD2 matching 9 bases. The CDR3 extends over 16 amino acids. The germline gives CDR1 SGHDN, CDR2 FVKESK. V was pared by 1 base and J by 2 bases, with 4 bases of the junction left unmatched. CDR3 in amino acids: CASSQGSGRSTDTQYF. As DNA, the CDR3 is TGTGCCAGCAGCCAAGGTAGCGGGAGATCCACAGATACGCAGTATTTT.

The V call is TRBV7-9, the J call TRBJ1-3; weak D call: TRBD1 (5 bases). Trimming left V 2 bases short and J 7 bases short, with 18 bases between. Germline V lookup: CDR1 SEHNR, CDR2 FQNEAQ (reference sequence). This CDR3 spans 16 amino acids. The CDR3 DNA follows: TGTGCCAGCAGCTTAAGGCGCCCCGCAGGGACGAACACCATATATTTT. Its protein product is CASSLRRPAGTNTIYF.

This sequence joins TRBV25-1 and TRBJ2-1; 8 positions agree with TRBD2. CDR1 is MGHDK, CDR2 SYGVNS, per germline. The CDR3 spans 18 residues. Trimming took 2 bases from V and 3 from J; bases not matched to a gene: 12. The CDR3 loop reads CASSETGGGGYNYNEQFF. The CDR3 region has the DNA TGTGCCAGCAGTGAAACAGGAGGCGGGGGGTACAACTACAATGAGCAGTTCTTC.

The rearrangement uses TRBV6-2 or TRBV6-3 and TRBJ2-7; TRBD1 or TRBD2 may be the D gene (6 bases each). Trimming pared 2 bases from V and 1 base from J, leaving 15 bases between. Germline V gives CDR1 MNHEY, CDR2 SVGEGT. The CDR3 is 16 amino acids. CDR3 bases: TGTGCCAGCAGTTACCGGGGGCAGCGTGCATCCTACGAGCAGTACTTC. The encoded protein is CASSYRGQRASYEQYF.

In DNA form, the CDR3 reads TGTGCCAGCAGTAGGAGGCAAGAGACCCAGTACTTC. Amino acid sequence: CASSRRQETQYF. V gene TRBV12-3 or TRBV12-4 combines with J gene TRBJ2-5; tentatively, D is TRBD2 (5 bases). The ends were cut back, 5 bases at V and 2 bases at J, with 6 bases in the middle. CDR3 length: 12 amino acids.

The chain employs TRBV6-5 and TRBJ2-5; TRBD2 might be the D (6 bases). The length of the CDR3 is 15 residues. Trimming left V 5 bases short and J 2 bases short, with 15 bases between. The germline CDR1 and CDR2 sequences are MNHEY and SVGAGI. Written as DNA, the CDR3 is TGTGCCAGCAGTCGGGACTTCTCGAAACAAGAGACCCAGTACTTC. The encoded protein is CASSRDFSKQETQYF.

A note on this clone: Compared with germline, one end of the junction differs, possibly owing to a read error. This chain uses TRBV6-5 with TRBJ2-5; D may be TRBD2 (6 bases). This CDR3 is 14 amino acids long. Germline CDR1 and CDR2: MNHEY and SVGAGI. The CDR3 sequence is CTSRARDLKETQYF. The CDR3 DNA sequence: TGTACCAGCCGGGCACGGGACTTGAAAGAGACCCAGTACTTC.

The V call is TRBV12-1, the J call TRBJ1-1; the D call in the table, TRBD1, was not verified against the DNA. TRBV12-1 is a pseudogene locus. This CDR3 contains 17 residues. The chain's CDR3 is CASSFEDRVGGNTEAFF. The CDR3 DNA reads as TGTGCCAGCAGCTTTGAGGACAGGGTTGGGGGGAACACTGAAGCTTTCTTT.

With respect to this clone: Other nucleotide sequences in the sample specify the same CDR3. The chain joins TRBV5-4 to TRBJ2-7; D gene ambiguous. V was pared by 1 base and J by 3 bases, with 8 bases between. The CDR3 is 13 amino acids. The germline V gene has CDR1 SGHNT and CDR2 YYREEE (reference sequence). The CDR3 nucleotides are TGTGCCAGCAGCTTGCTAGGCAGCTACGAGCAGTACTTC. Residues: CASSLLGSYEQYF.

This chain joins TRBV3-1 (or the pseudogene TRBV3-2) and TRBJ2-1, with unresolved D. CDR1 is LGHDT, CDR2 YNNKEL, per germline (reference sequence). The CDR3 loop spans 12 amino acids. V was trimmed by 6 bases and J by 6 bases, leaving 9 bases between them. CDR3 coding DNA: TGTGCCAGCAGTTCCCGGATCAATGAGCAGTTCTTC. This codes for CASSSRINEQFF.